Given below is one T cell receptor beta chain in context. Its specificity is unknown. The record originates from a study of T cell clonotyping in hematopoietic cell transplantation. Profiling relied on immunoSEQ multiplex PCR, and the TCRdb table lists in-frame clones only, not all of them. The sample yields about 15,000 clones, approximately 83% seen once. Study-wide results and caveats: Pathologically expanded recipient clonotypes increased progressively from day 30 to day 180 as diversity fell. Broader posttransplant TCR repertoire diversity was predicted by graft donor and pretransplant recipient Inverse Simpson Index values.

The V gene's germline CDR1 is MDHEN and CDR2 SYDVKM. J lost 0 bases, V lost 5 bases, and 9 bases had no gene match. CDR3 length equals 17 residues. V gene TRBV28 combines with J gene TRBJ1-4; TRBD1 matches at 7 bases. This clonotype was obtained from a woman between 40 and 55 years old in good health. Some clones in this sample may be carry-over from other donors' samples. What was sequenced was peripheral blood mononuclear cells. CDR3 nucleotides: TGTGCCAGCAGTCTCGGGACAGCAAGCACAACTAATGAAAAACTGTTTTTT. Amino acid sequence: CASSLGTASTTNEKLFF.